The source of this TCR beta chain is a study of blood T cell repertoires in COVID-19. On the study more broadly: Samples representing acute and convalescent COVID-19 were sourced from the United States, Italy and Spain. Nucleic acid was either cDNA or gDNA, and it came from T cells, B-cell-depleted T cells, or PBMCs.

V lost 2 bases to trimming and J lost 2 bases; unmatched junction nucleotides: 5. In germline, CDR1 is MNHEY, CDR2 SVGAGI. The CDR3 extends over 15 amino acids. Authors' methods: It was from reference gene primer amplification that nucleated cell counts were estimated. The table came from immunoSEQ multiplex PCR; TCRdb's copy has only in-frame clones and leaves some out. V, J and clone size are taken as reported in that table, and D and trimming were inferred from the DNA itself. Among about 220,000 clones listed, 82% were seen once. The sequenced sample consisted of peripheral blood. The J gene is TRBJ2-7, the V gene TRBV6-5; TRBD2 aligns across 8 bases. The receptor's source is a woman between 70 and 85 years old with acute or convalescent COVID-19. CDR3 sequence reads: CASSYPRGGTYEQYF. The CDR3 DNA sequence: TGTGCCAGCAGTTACCCCCGGGGGGGAACCTACGAGCAGTACTTC.